This passage covers 24 T cell receptor beta chains from one sample sequenced in a study of neurological immune-mediated disorders. TCRdb re-derived calls from the 5' RACE reads in MiXCR, one entry per CDR3 protein. The sample shows under 40,000 distinct CDR3 sequences, 4% to 5.5% of them seen only once. The sequenced material came from PBMCs. The origin of the receptors is a man aged 18 to 29 in good health.

This clonotype was seen many times. The chain has TRBV29-1 and TRBJ2-7; a possible D gene is TRBD1 (5 bases). CDR3 length: 13 amino acids. The germline CDR1 and CDR2 sequences are SQVTM and ANQGSEA. Trimming pared 4 bases from V and 1 base from J, leaving 11 bases between. CDR3 loop: CSVAQGRSYEQYF. The CDR3 bases are TGCAGCGTTGCCCAGGGCCGTTCCTACGAGCAGTACTTC.

This clonotype was recorded at least ten times. The DNA of the CDR3 is TGTGCCAGCAGCCCCTCGGGACTGTCGAGCACAGATACGCAGTATTTT. This translates into CASSPSGLSSTDTQYF. The rearrangement joins TRBV7-3 to TRBJ2-3; weak D call: TRBD2 (6 bases). Germline assignment: CDR1 SGHTA and CDR2 FQGTGA. V was trimmed by 5 bases and J by 0 bases, leaving 15 bases between them. CDR3 length: 16 residues.

This clonotype was seen ten or more times. The V call is TRBV12-3 or TRBV12-4, the J call TRBJ2-2; TRBD1 matches at 7 bases. The CDR3 runs 15 residues. J gave up 4 bases and V 6 bases, and 8 bases lay outside the gene matches. The CDR3 is CASRRPTGTTGELFF. The CDR3, as DNA: TGTGCCAGCAGGCGACCGACAGGGACCACCGGGGAGCTGTTTTTT.

Ten or more counts support this clonotype. The V gene is TRBV10-3, the J gene TRBJ2-1, with TRBD2 matching over 13 bases. The germline gives CDR1 ENHRY, CDR2 SYGVKD. The CDR3 spans 14 residues. The V and J ends lost 7 bases and 5 bases, in that order; junction bases with no gene match: 2. This CDR3 is CAINTSGGDNEQFF. DNA of the CDR3: TGTGCCATCAATACTAGCGGGGGGGACAATGAGCAGTTCTTC.

There are a few counts of this clonotype. J is TRBJ1-1 and V is TRBV20-1, with TRBD1 matching 9 bases. Germline-derived CDR1 and CDR2 are DFQATT and SNEGSKA (reference sequence). The CDR3 covers 15 residues. The junction had 7 bases not matched to a gene; V was cut back by 5 bases and J by 0 bases. This CDR3 reads CSAHRTGGMNTEAFF. In DNA form, the CDR3 reads TGCAGTGCTCACAGAACAGGGGGCATGAACACTGAAGCTTTCTTT.

This clonotype came up many times. This chain joins TRBV7-8 and TRBJ1-1; D gene uncertain. Trimming took off 3 bases at V and 4 bases at J, with 12 bases between the two ends. The CDR3 consists of 14 residues. Germline V gene data show CDR1 as SGHVS and CDR2 as FQNEAQ. The CDR3 is CASSLVNGATEAFF. The CDR3 bases are TGTGCCAGCAGCTTGGTTAACGGCGCCACTGAAGCTTTCTTT. The whole variable domain, remainder taken from reference TRBV7-8 and TRBJ1-1, is GAGVSQSPRYKVAKRGQDVALRCDPISGHVSLFWYQQALGQGPEFLTYFQNEAQLDKSGLPSDRFFAERPEGSVSTLKIQRTQQEDSAVYLCASSLVNGATEAFFGQGTRLTVV.

Many counts were recorded for this clonotype. This sequence joins TRBV29-1 and TRBJ1-3; D uncertain. Trimming left V 7 bases short and J 4 bases short, with 11 bases between. This CDR3 has 12 residues. CDR1 SQVTM and CDR2 ANQGSEA come from the germline V gene. DNA of the CDR3: TGCAGCGGGAGGACGGAAGGAAACACCATATATTTT. This gives the protein CSGRTEGNTIYF.

This clonotype was counted at least ten times. The genes are TRBV28 and TRBJ2-3; D is uncertain. The CDR3 spans 13 residues. Germline CDR1 MDHEN, CDR2 SYDVKM. Deletions cut 2 bases from V and 3 bases from J, with 6 bases between. CDR3 protein: CASSLAPTDTQYF. As DNA, the CDR3 is TGTGCCAGCAGTTTAGCACCTACAGATACGCAGTATTTT.

This clonotype was seen ten or more times. The chain employs TRBV11-2 and TRBJ1-1, with D tentatively TRBD1 (5 bases). This CDR3 has 16 amino acids. V shed 0 bases and J shed 5 bases, with 16 bases lying between them. Germline-derived CDR1 and CDR2 are SGHAT and FQNNGV. DNA for the CDR3: TGTGCCAGCAGCTTAGAGTTCGGGGCACTACGGACTGAAGCTTTCTTT. Its protein product is CASSLEFGALRTEAFF.

This clonotype was seen many times. This chain joins TRBV2 and TRBJ2-2; tentative D call: TRBD1 (8 bases). Trimming removed 5 bases at V and 4 bases at J, with 11 bases between. The CDR3 contains 14 residues. Germline V gene data show CDR1 as SNHLY and CDR2 as FYNNEI. The CDR3 coding sequence is TGTGCCAGCAGTTACAGGGGGGGCACCGGGGAGCTGTTTTTT. Translating gives CASSYRGGTGELFF.

This clonotype was seen at least ten times. This chain joins TRBV7-2 and TRBJ1-4, with a weak D call TRBD1 (6 bases). Germline V gene lookup returns CDR1 SGHTA and CDR2 FQGNSA. There are 16 residues in the CDR3. V lost 0 bases and J lost 3, with 11 bases in between. DNA of the CDR3: TGTGCCAGCAGCTTAGCGAGGGGGAGGCCTAATGAAAAACTGTTTTTT. It yields the protein CASSLARGRPNEKLFF.

There are many counts of this clonotype. CDR3 bases: TGCGCCAGCAGCCAGGAACTGCCGGGACTAGGGAACACCGGGGAGCTGTTTTTT. Translation: CASSQELPGLGNTGELFF. The rearrangement uses TRBV4-3 and TRBJ2-2; 8 nucleotides align to TRBD2. The CDR3 is made up of 18 amino acids. J lost 1 base, V lost 3 bases, and 10 bases had no gene match. Germline V gene data show CDR1 as LGHNA and CDR2 as YSLEER.

This clonotype was seen repeatedly, ten times or more. A much larger clone is a single base away; this may be a read error. The V call is TRBV3-1, the J call TRBJ2-5; 8 bases fit TRBD1. Germline V lookup: CDR1 LGHDT, CDR2 YNNKEL (reference sequence). The CDR3 is 15 amino acids. Trimming removed 2 bases from V and 4 bases from J; junction bases left unmatched: 6. In nucleotides, the CDR3 is TGTGCCAGCAGCCAATGGACAGGGCCAGGAGAGACCCAGTACTTC. Its translation: CASSQWTGPGETQYF.

This clonotype came up many times. The chain employs TRBV20-1 and TRBJ1-5, with D tentatively TRBD1 (5 bases). Trimming removed 5 bases from V and 5 bases from J, with 13 bases in between. Germline assignment: CDR1 DFQATT and CDR2 SNEGSKA (reference sequence). The CDR3 sequence is 13 residues long. The CDR3 DNA follows: TGCAGTGCTCAGCGACAGCGAGATCAGCCCCAGCATTTT. Translating gives CSAQRQRDQPQHF.

The CDR3 region has the DNA TGTGCCATCAGGCGTAGTACCGGGACAGGGGCCATGAATGAGCAGTTCTTC. The encoded protein is CAIRRSTGTGAMNEQFF. The chain uses TRBV10-3 and TRBJ2-1; 10 bases align to TRBD1. This CDR3 has 17 amino acids. Germline V gene data show CDR1 as ENHRY and CDR2 as SYGVKD. The V gene end was trimmed by 6 bases and the J gene end by 7 bases; junction bases not matched to a gene: 15.

This clonotype was seen ten or more times. The rearrangement joins TRBV3-1 to TRBJ2-3, with 9 bases identical to TRBD2. V dropped 0 bases and J dropped 9; count of bases not matched to a gene: 13. There are 17 residues in the CDR3. CDR1 and CDR2 (germline): LGHDT, YNNKEL (reference sequence). For the CDR3, the DNA is TGTGCCAGCAGCCAAGATTGGGGAGTAGCGGGGGCGGGCACGCAGTATTTT. The encoded protein is CASSQDWGVAGAGTQYF.

This clonotype has at least ten counts. The chain joins TRBV5-6 to TRBJ1-2, with TRBD1 matching over 9 bases. The junction had 10 bases not matched to a gene; V was cut back by 6 bases and J by 4 bases. The CDR3 has 15 residues. Germline V gene lookup returns CDR1 SGHDT and CDR2 YYEEEE. The CDR3 DNA reads TGTGCCAGCACCGTAACAGGGGGCGAACGCTATGGCTACACCTTC. As protein: CASTVTGGERYGYTF.

This clonotype was seen at least ten times. The chain uses TRBV5-1 and TRBJ2-2, with TRBD1 matching 8 bases. CDR3 length: 15 residues. The V segment lost 3 bases and the J segment 4 bases; nucleotides outside the gene matches: 5. Germline V gene lookup returns CDR1 SGHRS and CDR2 YFSETQ. CDR3: CASSWTGFGTGELFF. Here the CDR3 DNA reads TGCGCCAGCAGCTGGACAGGGTTCGGCACCGGGGAGCTGTTTTTT.

This clonotype was observed many times. The chain carries TRBV5-1 and TRBJ2-7; D remains ambiguous. This CDR3 is built from 13 residues. Trimming removed 4 bases at V and 6 bases at J, with 14 bases between. Germline V CDR1 and CDR2: SGHRS, YFSETQ. The CDR3 protein is CASSPALGPEQYF. In nucleotides, the CDR3 is TGCGCCAGCAGCCCGGCCTTAGGGCCCGAGCAGTACTTC.

The rearrangement links TRBV29-1 to TRBJ2-7; 7 nucleotides line up with TRBD2. Germline V CDR1 and CDR2: SQVTM, ANQGSEA. The ends lost 6 bases at V and 0 bases at J; junction bases unmatched: 5. The CDR3 is made up of 13 amino acids. The CDR3 sequence is CSVPGGSSYEQYF. CDR3 bases: TGCAGCGTCCCGGGGGGAAGCTCCTACGAGCAGTACTTC.

There are many counts of this clonotype. The chain uses TRBV27 and TRBJ1-1, with 11 nucleotides matching TRBD1. This CDR3 spans 15 amino acids. Germline assignment: CDR1 MNHEY and CDR2 SMNVEV (reference sequence). V trimming: 6 bases; J trimming: 4 bases; junction bases outside the gene matches: 7. DNA for the CDR3: TGTGCCAGCAGCTCGCCCGGGACAGGGGGCACTGAAGCTTTCTTT. It encodes CASSSPGTGGTEAFF.

This clonotype was seen repeatedly, ten times or more. V usage is TRBV5-1 and J usage is TRBJ2-2; no reliable D call. The V end lost 0 bases, the J end lost 1 base, and 4 bases lay between the germline ends. Germline V gene sequence: CDR1 SGHRS, CDR2 YFSETQ. The CDR3 runs to 14 residues. This chain's CDR3 is CASSLAGNTGELFF. CDR3 DNA: TGCGCCAGCAGCTTGGCGGGGAACACCGGGGAGCTGTTTTTT.

This clonotype has a count of ten or more. V usage is TRBV27 and J usage is TRBJ2-7; the D gene could be TRBD1 or TRBD2 (5 bases each). The CDR3 consists of 14 residues. Between the trimmed V and J ends, which lost 5 bases and 3 bases, there was a span of 14 bases. Germline CDR1 MNHEY, CDR2 SMNVEV (reference sequence). The CDR3 nucleotides read TGTGCCAGCAGTCCCAGGGAGTTTGTCTACGAGCAGTACTTC. This codes for CASSPREFVYEQYF.

This clonotype has ten or more counts. V is TRBV6-6 and J is TRBJ2-1; TRBD2 is a possible D gene (5 bases). V was shortened by 6 bases and J by 6 bases, with 18 bases between the two germline ends. This CDR3 region has 15 residues. The germline gives CDR1 MNHNY, CDR2 SVGAGI (reference sequence). The CDR3 DNA reads as TGTGCCAGCAGACCCTCATTGGAGGTTCTCAATGAGCAGTTCTTC. It yields the protein CASRPSLEVLNEQFF.